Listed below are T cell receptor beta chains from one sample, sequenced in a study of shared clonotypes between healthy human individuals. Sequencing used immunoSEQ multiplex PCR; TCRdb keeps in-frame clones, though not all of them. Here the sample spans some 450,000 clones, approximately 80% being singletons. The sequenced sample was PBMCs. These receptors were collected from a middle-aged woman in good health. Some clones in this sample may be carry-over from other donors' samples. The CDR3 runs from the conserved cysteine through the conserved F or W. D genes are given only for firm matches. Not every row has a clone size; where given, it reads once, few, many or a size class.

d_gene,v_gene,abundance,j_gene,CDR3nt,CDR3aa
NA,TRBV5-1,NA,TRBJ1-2,TGCGCCAGCAGCTTGGCCTCCGGGACGGGCAGTGGCTACACCTTC,CASSLASGTGSGYTF
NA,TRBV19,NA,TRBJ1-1,TGTGCCAGTAGTATACCGGGACCCCGGAACACTGAAGCTTTCTTT,CASSIPGPRNTEAFF
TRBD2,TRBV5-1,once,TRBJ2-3,TGCGCCAGCAGCTTATTACTAGCGGGAGGTGTCACAGATACGCAGTATTTT,CASSLLLAGGVTDTQYF
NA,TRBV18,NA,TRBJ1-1,TGTGCCAGCTCACCCCAGGGAGTGGGGAACACTGAAGCTTTCTTT,CASSPQGVGNTEAFF
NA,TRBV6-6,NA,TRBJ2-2,TGTGCCAGCAGTGCACCCAAGCGGACCGGGGAGCTGTTTTTT,CASSAPKRTGELFF
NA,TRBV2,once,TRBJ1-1,TGTGCCAGCAGTGAACGGGGCAGAACGAACACTGAAGCTTTCTTT,CASSERGRTNTEAFF
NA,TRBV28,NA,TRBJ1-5,TGTGCCAGCAGTACGGCTCGGAGGAATCAGCCCCAGCATTTT,CASSTARRNQPQHF
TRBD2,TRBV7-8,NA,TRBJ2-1,TGTGCCAGCAGCCCGTTGACTAGCGGGTACAATGAGCAGTTCTTC,CASSPLTSGYNEQFF
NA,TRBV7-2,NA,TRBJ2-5,TGTGCCAGCAGCGGCCGGGACCTAGAGACCCAGTACTTC,CASSGRDLETQYF
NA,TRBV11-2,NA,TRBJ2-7,TGTGCCAGCAGCTTAGACGTTTTTTCCTACGAGCAGTACTTC,CASSLDVFSYEQYF
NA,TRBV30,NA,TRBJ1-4,TGTGCCTGGACCGGGACTTCTAATGAAAAACTGTTTTTT,CAWTGTSNEKLFF
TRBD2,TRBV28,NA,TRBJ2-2,TGTGCCAGCAGTTTAAGGGGGACTAGCGGGACGAACACCGGGGAGCTGTTTTTT,CASSLRGTSGTNTGELFF
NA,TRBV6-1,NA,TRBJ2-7,TGTGCCAGCAGCCTGGACGGTAGCTCCTACGAGCAGTACTTC,CASSLDGSSYEQYF
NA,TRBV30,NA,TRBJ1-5,TGTGCCTGGGCGGGGGCAGACCCTAGCAATCAGCCCCAGCATTTT,CAWAGADPSNQPQHF
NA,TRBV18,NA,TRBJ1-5,TGTGCCAGCTCACCAAGACAGCTCAACACAGATCAGCCCCAGCATTTT,CASSPRQLNTDQPQHF
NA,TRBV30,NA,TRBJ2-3,TGTGCCCTATCAGGGATAAGCACAGATACGCAGTATTTT,CALSGISTDTQYF
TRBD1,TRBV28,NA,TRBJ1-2,TGTGCCAGCAGGATGGGACAGGGCCTCTATGGCTACACCTTC,CASRMGQGLYGYTF
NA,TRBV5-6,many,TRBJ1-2,TGTGCCAGCAGCCCCGGACAGTATGCTCGCTACACCTTC,CASSPGQYARYTF
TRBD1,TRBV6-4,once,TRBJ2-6,TGTGCCAGTTCCCGGGACAGCTCTGGGGCCAACGTCCTGACTTTC,CASSRDSSGANVLTF
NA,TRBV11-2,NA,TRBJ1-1,TGTGCCAGCAGCTTAGGGGCAGGGGAGAGCACTGAAGCTTTCTTT,CASSLGAGESTEAFF
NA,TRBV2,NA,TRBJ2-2,TGTGCCAGCAGTGAACGCCAGGGGCCAGGGGTCACCGGGGAGCTGTTTTTT,CASSERQGPGVTGELFF
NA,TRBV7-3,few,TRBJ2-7,TGTGCCAGCAGCTTAAACAGCGGCAACTACGAGCAGTACTTC,CASSLNSGNYEQYF
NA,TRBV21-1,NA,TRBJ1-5,TGTGCCAGCAGCCTGGGACAGGGAGATCAGCCCCAGCATTTT,CASSLGQGDQPQHF
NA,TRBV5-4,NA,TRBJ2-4,TGTGCCAGCAGCCCACGGACAGAAAACATTCAGTACTTC,CASSPRTENIQYF
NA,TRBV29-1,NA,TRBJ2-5,TGCAGCGTCCACGAAGAGACCCAGTACTTC,CSVHEETQYF
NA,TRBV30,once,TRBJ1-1,TGTGCCTGGAGTGGGGCCCGAGAAGCTTTCTTT,CAWSGAREAFF
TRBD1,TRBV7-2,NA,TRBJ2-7,TGTGCCAGCAGCTTAGCTGGGACAGGGGGAGTCGACGAGCAGTACTTC,CASSLAGTGGVDEQYF
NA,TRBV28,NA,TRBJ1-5,TGTGCCAGCAGTGACGCCGGGCAAGGGGGGCGAAGGCACCAGCATTTT,CASSDAGQGGRRHQHF
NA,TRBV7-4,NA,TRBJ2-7,TGTGCCAGCAGCTTAGAAGGGGTACAGGGACACCGACTAATGCGGTCCAGGGGCTACGAGCAGTACTTC,CASSLEGVQGHRLMRSRGYEQYF
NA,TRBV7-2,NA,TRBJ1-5,TGTGCCAGCAGCTTAAGTGACAGGTTAAATCAGCCCCAGCATTTT,CASSLSDRLNQPQHF
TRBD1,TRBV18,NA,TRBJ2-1,TGTGCCGGCTCACCTCATCTCCCGGGACAGGATTTGTGGAATGAGCAGTTCTTC,CAGSPHLPGQDLWNEQFF
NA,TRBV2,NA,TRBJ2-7,TGTGCCAGCAGTGGAAACAGGGAAGGCGAGCAGTACTTC,CASSGNREGEQYF
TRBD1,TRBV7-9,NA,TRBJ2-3,TGTGCCAGCAGCTTCAGGGTTGGGACAGTGCGCGGCACAGATACGCAGTATTTT,CASSFRVGTVRGTDTQYF
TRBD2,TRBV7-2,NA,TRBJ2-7,TGTGCCAGCAGCTTAGGTGGGGGGGTCGAGCAGTACTTC,CASSLGGGVEQYF
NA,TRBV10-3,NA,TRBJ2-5,TGTGCCATCAGTGAGGGACATGACCAAGAGACCCAGTACTTC,CAISEGHDQETQYF
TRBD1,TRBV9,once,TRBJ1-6,TGTGCCAGCAGCGTAGGGGGACAGAGCTCCTATAATTCACCCCTCCACTTT,CASSVGGQSSYNSPLHF
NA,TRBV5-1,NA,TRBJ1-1,TGCGCCAGCAGCTTACAGGGGAACACTGAAGCTTTCTTT,CASSLQGNTEAFF
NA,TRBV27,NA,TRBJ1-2,TGTGCCAGCAGGGCGACAGGCTATTTGGGTGGCTACACCTTC,CASRATGYLGGYTF
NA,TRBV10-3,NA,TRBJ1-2,TGTGCCATCAGTGAGTCGAGAAGGGACATGGTCTTC,CAISESRRDMVF
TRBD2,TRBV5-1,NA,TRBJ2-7,TGCGCCAGCAGCTGGGGGGCTAGCGGGAGCTACGAGCAGTACTTC,CASSWGASGSYEQYF
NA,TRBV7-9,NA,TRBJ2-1,TGTGCCAGCAGTAAGGAGACTAGCTCCTACAATGAGCAGTTCTTC,CASSKETSSYNEQFF
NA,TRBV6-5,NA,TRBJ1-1,TGTGCCAGCAGTTACATCGTGGGGGTGAACACTGAAGCTTTCTTT,CASSYIVGVNTEAFF
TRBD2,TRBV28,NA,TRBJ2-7,TGTGCCAGCAGTTTAGGCGGGGGGGCCTACGAGCAGTACTTC,CASSLGGGAYEQYF
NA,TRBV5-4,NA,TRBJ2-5,TGTGCCAGCAGCCCTCGGGGGGCGGAGGAGACCCAGTACTTC,CASSPRGAEETQYF
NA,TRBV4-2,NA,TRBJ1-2,TGTGCCAGCAGCCAAGAGATGACAGCTCTTTGGGGCTACACCTTC,CASSQEMTALWGYTF
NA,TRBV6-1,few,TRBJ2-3,TGTGCCAGCAGTGAAAATTTTGGAGCCTCTGGTACGCAGTATTTT,CASSENFGASGTQYF
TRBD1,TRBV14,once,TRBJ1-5,TGTGCCAGCAGCCCCCGAACGGACAGGCGTAATCAGCCCCAGCATTTT,CASSPRTDRRNQPQHF
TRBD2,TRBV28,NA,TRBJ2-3,TGTGCCAGCAGCCCCGTAACTAGCGGGAGGGTATATACGCAGTATTTT,CASSPVTSGRVYTQYF
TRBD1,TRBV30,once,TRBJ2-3,TGTGCCAGCGAAGGAGGGGGACAGGGTCCAAGTACGCAGTATTTT,CASEGGGQGPSTQYF
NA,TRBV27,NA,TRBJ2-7,TGTGCCAGCAGTTTAGGGGGCGCGGGTTACGAGCAGTACTTC,CASSLGGAGYEQYF
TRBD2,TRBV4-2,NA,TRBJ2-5,TGTGCCAGCAGCCAAGTCCGAGTAGCGGGAGAGACCCAGTACTTC,CASSQVRVAGETQYF
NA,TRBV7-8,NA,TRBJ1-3,TGTGCCAGCAGCGCGGAGACAGGCTCTGGAAACACCATATATTTT,CASSAETGSGNTIYF
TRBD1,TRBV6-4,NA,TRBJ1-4,TGTGCCAGCAGTCCCAAGGGACAGGTAAATAATGTAGGGGAAAAACTGTTTTTT,CASSPKGQVNNVGEKLFF
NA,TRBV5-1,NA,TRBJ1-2,TGCGCCAGCAGCTTGAGTCGCACAGGATCTAACTATGGCTACACCTTC,CASSLSRTGSNYGYTF
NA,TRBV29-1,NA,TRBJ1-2,TGCAGCGTTGTTTGGCCCGCTAACTATGGCTACACCTTC,CSVVWPANYGYTF
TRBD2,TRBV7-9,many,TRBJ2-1,TGTGCCAGCAGCGTCAGCGGGACCACCAATGAGCAGTTCTTC,CASSVSGTTNEQFF
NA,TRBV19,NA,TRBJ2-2,TGTGCCAGTAGTTCCTGGGATACCGGGGAGCTGTTTTTT,CASSSWDTGELFF
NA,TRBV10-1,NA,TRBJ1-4,TGCGCCAGCCCGAACTCCACACCGGGCCCGCCGCCTTCGAATGAAAAACTGTTTTTT,CASPNSTPGPPPSNEKLFF
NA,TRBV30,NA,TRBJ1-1,TGTGCCTGGAGGTCCACGCTGAACACTGAAGCTTTCTTT,CAWRSTLNTEAFF
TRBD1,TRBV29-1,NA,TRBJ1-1,TGCAGCGTACTAGGGGGACAGGGGAACACTGAAGCCTTCTTT,CSVLGGQGNTEAFF